The 8 T cell receptor beta chains below come from one sample, sequenced in a study of beta chain features in type 1 diabetes. Sequenced material consisted of expressed TCRB transcripts (all of the isolated RNA was reverse transcribed). TCRdb's table, derived via immunoSEQ multiplex PCR, lists solely in-frame clones and lacks some. The sample has 240,000 or so clones, 68% seen once. The sequenced material came from naive CD4+ T cells from blood. The receptor source for this set is a young man in good health.

The genes are TRBV30 and TRBJ2-3; D uncertain. Trimming took 2 bases from V and 2 from J, leaving 11 bases between them. CDR1 and CDR2 (germline): GTSNPN, SVGIG (reference sequence). CDR3 size: 14 residues. CDR3 nucleotide sequence: TGTGCCTGGAGTCTTCGGAGTTTCACAGATACGCAGTATTTT. This gives the protein CAWSLRSFTDTQYF.

V is TRBV29-1 and J is TRBJ2-7; perhaps TRBD1 as D (6 bases). Germline V lookup: CDR1 SQVTM, CDR2 ANQGSEA. V was pared by 7 bases and J by 4 bases, with 23 bases between. The CDR3 totals 15 residues. CDR3 protein: CSATAPWEGQYEQYF. The CDR3 nucleotides read TGCAGCGCAACAGCCCCCTGGGAAGGACAGTACGAGCAGTACTTC.

About this clone: The sample has other DNA sequences that encode this CDR3 too. The chain recombines TRBV7-2 with TRBJ2-5; D remains unclear. The CDR3 extends over 14 amino acids. The V gene's germline CDR1 is SGHTA and CDR2 FQGNSA. V was clipped by 5 bases and J by 5 bases, with 15 bases between them. CDR3 sequence reads: CASSPPGFGETQYF. Here the CDR3 DNA reads TGTGCCAGCAGCCCTCCCGGATTCGGGGAGACCCAGTACTTC.

J is TRBJ1-4 and V is TRBV20-1; D uncertain. Trimming pared 1 base from V and 6 bases from J, leaving 3 bases between. Germline CDR1 reads DFQATT; CDR2 reads SNEGSKA (reference sequence). The CDR3 contains 11 residues. The CDR3 DNA is TGCAGTGCTAGAGCTTATGAAAAACTGTTTTTT. Its translation is CSARAYEKLFF.

V is TRBV19 and J is TRBJ2-7; D possibly matches TRBD1 or TRBD2 (5 bases each). Looked up from germline, CDR1 is LNHDA and CDR2 is SQIVND (reference sequence). The CDR3 is 12 amino acids. Trimming took off 5 bases at V and 2 bases at J, with 7 bases between the two ends. DNA of the CDR3: TGTGCCAGTAGTGGGGGTACCTACGAGCAGTACTTC. Its protein is CASSGGTYEQYF.

CDR3 coding DNA: TGTGCCTGGACCTACTACAGGGGGCGCACTGAAGCTTTCTTT. It codes for CAWTYYRGRTEAFF. The genes are TRBV30 and TRBJ1-1, with 9 bases aligning to TRBD1. Germline CDR1 GTSNPN, CDR2 SVGIG (reference sequence). This CDR3 is 14 amino acids long. V lost 4 bases to trimming and J lost 4 bases; unmatched junction nucleotides: 7. The whole variable domain, filled in from reference TRBV30 and TRBJ1-1, reads SQTIHQWPATLVQPVGSPLSLECTVEGTSNPNLYWYRQAAGRGLQLLFYSVGIGQISSEVPQNLSASRPQDRQFILSSKKLLLSDSGFYLCAWTYYRGRTEAFFGQGTRLTVV.

The chain has TRBV6-6 and TRBJ2-5, with unresolved D. Germline V gene data show CDR1 as MNHNY and CDR2 as SVGAGI (reference sequence). The V end lost 2 bases, the J end lost 3 bases, and 4 bases lay between the germline ends. This CDR3 spans 12 amino acids. CDR3: CASSYTEETQYF. The CDR3 DNA reads TGTGCCAGCAGTTACACGGAAGAGACCCAGTACTTC.

On this clone itself: Other DNA sequences in this specimen translate into the identical CDR3. The chain joins TRBV30 to TRBJ2-7; D is perhaps TRBD1 or TRBD2 (5 bases each). The CDR3 sequence is 14 residues long. Germline CDR1 reads GTSNPN; CDR2 reads SVGIG (reference sequence). The V end lost 0 bases, the J end lost 1 base, and 10 bases lay between the germline ends. In DNA form, the CDR3 reads TGTGCCTGGAGTGTAAAGGGGAGTTCCTACGAGCAGTACTTC. Its translation: CAWSVKGSSYEQYF.